These 4 T cell receptor beta chains came from one sample sequenced in a study of long-term antiretroviral therapy in people with HIV (dated by TCRdb to 2022 to 2024). The immunoSEQ hsTCRB v3.0 assay was used at survey level resolution to sequence the TRB variable region. Not all clones reach the TCRdb copy of this immuneACCESS table, which keeps in-frame sequences only. Checked studies attribute under half of the gap to unresolved V genes and leave the rest unexplained. The sample table records about 21,000 clones; 81% of these occur just once. The ten largest clones represent around 10% of the sample. Here the sequenced sample was unsorted PBMCs, taken 0.1 years before starting antiretroviral therapy. These receptors all come from a man aged 40-50 years with HIV.

The chain links TRBV6-6 to TRBJ1-6; a possible D gene is TRBD1 (5 bases). Per germline, CDR1 MNHNY and CDR2 SVGAGI (reference sequence). The CDR3 consists of 14 residues. V shed 6 bases and J shed 7 bases, with 13 bases lying between them. CDR3 region: CASSRGGENSPLHF. The CDR3 nucleotides read TGTGCCAGCAGCCGCGGGGGGGAGAATTCACCCCTCCACTTT.

J is TRBJ2-2 and V is TRBV5-4, with D uncertain. The CDR3 is 15 amino acids. V was cut by 4 bases and J by 1 base, with 11 bases left in between. From germline, CDR1 is SGHNT and CDR2 YYREEE (reference sequence). The DNA for the CDR3 is TGTGCCAGCAGCCTTGACTGGGGGAACACCGGGGAGCTGTTTTTT. This codes for CASSLDWGNTGELFF.

The chain has TRBV11-2 and TRBJ1-2; the D is unclear. The CDR3 covers 15 residues. Trimming took off 1 base at V and 0 bases at J, with 9 bases between the two ends. Germline CDR1 is SGHAT and CDR2 is FQNNGV. The chain's CDR3 is CASSLVAGPNYGYTF. The CDR3 bases are TGTGCCAGCAGCTTAGTGGCAGGCCCTAACTATGGCTACACCTTC. The full variable domain, its missing parts supplied by reference TRBV11-2 and TRBJ1-2, is EAGVAQSPRYKIIEKRQSVAFWCNPISGHATLYWYQQILGQGPKLLIQFQNNGVVDDSQLPKDRFSAERLKGVDSTLKIQPAKLEDSAVYLCASSLVAGPNYGYTFGSGTRLTVV.

The chain carries TRBV28 and TRBJ2-7, with TRBD1 matching 8 bases. J gave up 4 bases and V 4 bases, and 9 bases lay outside the gene matches. CDR3 length: 15 amino acids. The V gene's germline CDR1 is MDHEN and CDR2 SYDVKM. CDR3 bases: TGTGCCAGCAGTTCCTCCGGGACAGGATGGTACGAGCAGTACTTC. Its translation: CASSSSGTGWYEQYF.